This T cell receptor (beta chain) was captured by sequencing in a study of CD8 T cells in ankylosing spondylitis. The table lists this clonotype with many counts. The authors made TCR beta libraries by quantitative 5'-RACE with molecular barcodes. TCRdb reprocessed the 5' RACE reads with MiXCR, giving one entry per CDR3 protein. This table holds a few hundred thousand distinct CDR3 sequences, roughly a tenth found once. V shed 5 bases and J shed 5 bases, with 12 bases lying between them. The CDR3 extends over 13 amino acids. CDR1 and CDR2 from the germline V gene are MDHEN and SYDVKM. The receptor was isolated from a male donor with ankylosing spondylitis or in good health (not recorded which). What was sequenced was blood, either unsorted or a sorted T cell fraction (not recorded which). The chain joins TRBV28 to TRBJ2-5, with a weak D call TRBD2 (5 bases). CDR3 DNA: TGTGCCAGCAGTCAGCGGAGTCCTGAGACCCAGTACTTC. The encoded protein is CASSQRSPETQYF.